This TCR beta chain appears in the sequencing data of a study of Graves' ophthalmopathy and Graves' hyperthyroidism. Comments on this clonotype: The junction departs from germline at one end; a sequencing error may be responsible.

The authors amplified TCR beta CDR3 regions from RNA transcripts. An opening RT-PCR round employed HTBI primers and preceded a second-round multiplex PCR. TCRdb re-analysed the multiplex PCR reads in MiXCR, keeping a single row per CDR3 protein. The sample carries around 51,000 distinct CDR3 sequences, 50% recorded once. The CDR3 covers 15 residues. Germline CDR1 and CDR2: LNHDA and SQIVND (reference sequence). The sequenced sample consisted of peripheral blood. This receptor was obtained from an adult man with Graves' ophthalmopathy. The chain links TRBV19 to TRBJ2-2; possibly TRBD2 for D (5 bases). The CDR3 DNA reads TGTGCCAGTAGTATTGACGGGCTCGGAACCGGGGAGCTGGTTTTT. This translates into CASSIDGLGTGELVF.